This T cell receptor (beta chain) was observed in a study of regulatory T cells in long-lasting Graves disease. The time point: newly diagnosed GD, antithyroid drugs for less than 3 months. The TCR library was made from RNA that had been extracted from PBMCs in TRIzol. Arm-PCR of CDR3 regions and iRepertoire HTBI primers were used to build TCR beta libraries. TCRdb recomputed calls from the multiplex PCR reads with MiXCR, one row per CDR3 protein. The data show about 350,000 distinct CDR3 sequences, around 17% seen once. At least ten counts were recorded for this clonotype. These data also featured in a second study, about T cells in Graves' hyperthyroidism and ophthalmopathy.

Sequences were derived from peripheral blood mononuclear cells (PBMCs), sampled at new diagnosis, from a patient treated with antithyroid drugs. The source of this sequence is a man aged 35 to 55 with Graves disease.

CDR3 sequence reads: CASSAQTGNTEAFF. CDR3 nucleotide sequence: TGCGCCAGCAGCGCACAAACAGGGAACACTGAAGCTTTCTTT. The chain links TRBV5-1 to TRBJ1-1; D might be TRBD1 (5 bases). The CDR3 extends over 14 amino acids. Looked up from germline, CDR1 is SGHRS and CDR2 is YFSETQ. Trimming pared 4 bases from V and 1 base from J, leaving 11 bases between. The whole variable domain, remainder taken from reference TRBV5-1 and TRBJ1-1, is KAGVTQTPRYLIKTRGQQVTLSCSPISGHRSVSWYQQTPGQGLQFLFEYFSETQRNKGNFPGRFSGRQFSNSRSEMNVSTLELGDSALYLCASSAQTGNTEAFFGQGTRLTVV.